The clone carrying this TCR beta chain was counted at least ten times. Antigen: not known. This specimen comes from a study of breast tumors, draining lymph nodes, adjacent tissues. TCRdb re-derived calls from the multiplex PCR reads in MiXCR, one entry per CDR3 protein. The table shows tens of thousands of distinct CDR3 sequences, with approximately 45% occurring only once. Findings and caveats of the study: Compared with lymph nodes, tumors were less diverse; compared with nontumor tissue, more. The data were judged consistent with most tumor T cells coming from lymph node and expanding in tumor. Luminal-like breast cancer showed significantly greater tumor-nontumor repertoire similarity than basal-like breast cancer did.

The V and J ends lost 2 bases and 4 bases respectively, with 14 bases between them. The CDR3 is 15 residues long. The germline gives CDR1 KGHSH, CDR2 LQKENI. The chain uses TRBV18 and TRBJ1-2; no reliable D call. Sequencing was carried out using breast tumor tissue. The origin of this receptor is a female donor with breast cancer. Some clones in this sample may be carry-over from other donors' samples. The CDR3 loop is CASSPGKGALYGYTF. As DNA, the CDR3 is TGTGCCAGCTCACCAGGAAAAGGTGCCCTCTATGGCTACACCTTC.